The table lists the clone carrying this TCR beta chain with a few counts. CDR1 and CDR2 from the germline V gene are LNHDA and SQIVND (reference sequence). The junction had 5 bases not matched to a gene; V was cut back by 4 bases and J by 4 bases. CDR3 length equals 15 residues. This specimen belongs to a study of blood T cell repertoires in COVID-19. The wider study: There were acute and convalescent COVID-19 samples, and they came from the United States, Italy and Spain. The analysed material was cDNA or gDNA that came from T cells, B-cell-depleted T cells, or PBMCs.

Original handling: Reference gene primers were amplified, and this amplification served to estimate nucleated cell counts. Clones were read by immunoSEQ multiplex PCR, and TCRdb kept only the in-frame ones, dropping some. Clonal size and the V and J genes are those of that table, whereas D and trimming came from the DNA. The sample contains some 150,000 clones, approximately 80% of which appear only once. The sequenced sample was peripheral blood. The chain has TRBV19 and TRBJ1-2; 11 positions agree with TRBD1. This receptor was taken from a woman aged 80 or older with acute or convalescent COVID-19. CDR3 residues: CASSTRDRGGYGYTF. The DNA of the CDR3 is TGTGCCAGTAGTACCCGGGACAGGGGGGGCTATGGCTACACCTTC.